The 10 T cell receptor beta chains reported below all come from one sample, sequenced in a study of radiation and T cells in renal cell carcinoma. Treatment denoted: treatment-naive control, cytoreductive nephrectomy. The table came from immunoSEQ multiplex PCR; TCRdb's copy has only in-frame clones and leaves some out. The table includes around 26,000 clones, roughly 50% detected once. The source material was tumor tissue, sampled from a patient whose treatment was nephrectomy without radiotherapy. The receptors originated from a man in his forties with renal cell carcinoma.

The V gene is TRBV27, the J gene TRBJ1-2, with TRBD1 matching over 11 bases. The V segment lost 6 bases and the J segment 3 bases; nucleotides outside the gene matches: 3. This CDR3 is 14 amino acids long. Germline loops: CDR1 MNHEY, CDR2 SMNVEV (reference sequence). As DNA, the CDR3 is TGTGCCAGCAGGCGGACAGGGGGCGACTATGGCTACACCTTC. Translated, it gives CASRRTGGDYGYTF.

The sample holds a few counts of this clone. This chain uses TRBV5-6 with TRBJ2-2; the D is unclear. The V gene's germline CDR1 is SGHDT and CDR2 YYEEEE. With 2 bases removed from V and 3 bases from J, the gap between germline ends came to 2 bases. The CDR3 sequence is 12 residues long. The CDR3 is CASSFDTGELFF. CDR3 coding DNA: TGTGCCAGCAGCTTCGACACCGGGGAGCTGTTTTTT.

The chain combines TRBV4-3 with TRBJ2-3; 7 nucleotides line up with TRBD1. The CDR3 contains 16 residues. Germline CDR1 and CDR2: LGHNA and YSLEER. V lost 0 bases and J lost 5; bases outside the gene matches: 8. The CDR3 sequence: CASSQEGRGGIDTQYF. The CDR3 DNA is TGCGCCAGCAGCCAAGAGGGACGAGGGGGCATAGATACGCAGTATTTT.

The gene calls are TRBV6-5 and TRBJ1-3; D might be TRBD1 (6 bases). The CDR3 spans 14 residues. The V end was cut by 8 bases, the J end by 2 bases, with 13 bases between. In germline, CDR1 is MNHEY, CDR2 SVGAGI. As DNA, the CDR3 is TGTGCCAGCGGGAACAGGGATGCTGGAAACACCATATATTTT. Its translation: CASGNRDAGNTIYF.

The J gene is TRBJ1-6, the V gene TRBV5-4; tentatively, D is TRBD1 (5 bases). Germline-derived CDR1 and CDR2 are SGHNT and YYREEE (reference sequence). The CDR3 is made up of 15 amino acids. With 2 bases removed from V and 8 bases from J, the gap between germline ends came to 14 bases. The CDR3 coding sequence is TGTGCCAGCAGCTTCGGGGCCCCGAGGGATTCACCCCTCCACTTT. Translated, it gives CASSFGAPRDSPLHF.

This clone appeared a single time. The chain recombines TRBV5-1 with TRBJ1-2; D not certain. Deletions cut 0 bases from V and 5 bases from J, with 14 bases between. Germline V gene lookup returns CDR1 SGHRS and CDR2 YFSETQ. The CDR3 length is 15 residues. CDR3 sequence (DNA): TGCGCCAGCAGCTTGGATCCGGGTTCGCTTTATGGCTACACCTTC. It is translated as CASSLDPGSLYGYTF.

In its sample, this clone was seen once. This chain uses TRBV7-2 with TRBJ1-5; D is undetermined. This CDR3 contains 16 residues. Germline V gives CDR1 SGHTA, CDR2 FQGNSA. The V gene lost 1 base and the J gene lost 2 bases, with 12 bases spanning the gap. CDR3: CASSLESAPGNQPQHF. The CDR3, as DNA: TGTGCCAGCAGCTTAGAGTCAGCGCCGGGCAATCAGCCCCAGCATTTT.

The V gene is TRBV14, the J gene TRBJ2-7; D unclear. V was clipped by 6 bases and J by 0 bases, with 6 bases between them. This CDR3 region has 12 residues. CDR1 and CDR2 (germline): SGHDN, FVKESK. In DNA, the CDR3 is TGTGCCAGCAGTAGAGGCTCCTACGAGCAGTACGTC. This encodes CASSRGSYEQYV.

V is TRBV5-1 and J is TRBJ2-7; 12 bases align to TRBD2. Trimming cost V 3 bases and J 3 bases; bases outside gene matches: 4. Germline lookup yields CDR1 SGHRS and CDR2 YFSETQ. This CDR3 is 15 amino acids long. The CDR3 nucleotides read TGCGCCAGCAGCTCGCGGACTAGCGGGATCTACGAGCAGTACTTC. Amino acid sequence: CASSSRTSGIYEQYF. Drawing the rest from reference TRBV5-1 and TRBJ2-7, the complete variable domain is KAGVTQTPRYLIKTRGQQVTLSCSPISGHRSVSWYQQTPGQGLQFLFEYFSETQRNKGNFPGRFSGRQFSNSRSEMNVSTLELGDSALYLCASSSRTSGIYEQYFGPGTRLTVT.

This clone was found a few times. V is TRBV2 and J is TRBJ1-6, with 9 bases lining up with TRBD1. Germline trimming cut 6 bases from V and 7 bases from J; bases unmatched to any gene: 4. This CDR3 is 14 amino acids long. Per the germline V gene, CDR1 is SNHLY and CDR2 is FYNNEI. Here the CDR3 DNA reads TGTGCCAGCAGACCCGGGACAGGGAATTCACCCCTCCACTTT. This translates into CASRPGTGNSPLHF. The complete variable domain, with remaining parts taken from reference TRBV2 and TRBJ1-6, reads EPEVTQTPSHQVTQMGQEVILRCVPISNHLYFYWYRQILGQKVEFLVSFYNNEISEKSEIFDDQFSVERPDGSNFTLKIRSTKLEDSAMYFCASRPGTGNSPLHFGNGTRLTVT.